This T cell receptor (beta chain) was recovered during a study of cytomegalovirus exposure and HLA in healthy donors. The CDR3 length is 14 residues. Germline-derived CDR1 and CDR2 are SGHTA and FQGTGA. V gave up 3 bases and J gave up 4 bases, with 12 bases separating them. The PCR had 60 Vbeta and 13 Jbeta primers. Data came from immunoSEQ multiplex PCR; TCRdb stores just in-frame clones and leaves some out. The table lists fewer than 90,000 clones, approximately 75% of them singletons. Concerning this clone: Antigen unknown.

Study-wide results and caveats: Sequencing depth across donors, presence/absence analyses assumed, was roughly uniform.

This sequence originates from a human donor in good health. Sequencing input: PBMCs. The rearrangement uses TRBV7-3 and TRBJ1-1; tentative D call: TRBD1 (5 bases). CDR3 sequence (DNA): TGTGCCAGCAGCTTCCCCGGGGGGATCACTGAAGCTTTCTTT. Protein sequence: CASSFPGGITEAFF.